The entry that follows covers one T cell receptor (beta chain) sequence. The data originate from a study of blood T cell repertoires in COVID-19. Assay: immunoSEQ multiplex PCR; the TCRdb copy retains only in-frame clones and omits some. The table has more than 200,000 clones, about 89% seen once; the top ten hold roughly 4%. Assignment of participants to cohorts was predicated upon participant-reported clinical history. CDR1 and CDR2 (germline): LGHNA, YSLEER. This CDR3 has 19 amino acids. With 3 bases clipped from V and 2 bases from J, the junction kept 12 bases outside the gene matches. The material sequenced was PBMCs or T cells enriched from blood (not recorded which). V and J are TRBV4-3 and TRBJ2-2, with 10 bases fitting TRBD2. This TCR derives from a woman aged 30 to 39 who had recovered from COVID-19. The CDR3 region has the DNA TGCGCCAGCAGCCACTCGCCCTCTTGGACTAGCGGAAACACCGGGGAGCTGTTTTTT. Translating gives CASSHSPSWTSGNTGELFF.